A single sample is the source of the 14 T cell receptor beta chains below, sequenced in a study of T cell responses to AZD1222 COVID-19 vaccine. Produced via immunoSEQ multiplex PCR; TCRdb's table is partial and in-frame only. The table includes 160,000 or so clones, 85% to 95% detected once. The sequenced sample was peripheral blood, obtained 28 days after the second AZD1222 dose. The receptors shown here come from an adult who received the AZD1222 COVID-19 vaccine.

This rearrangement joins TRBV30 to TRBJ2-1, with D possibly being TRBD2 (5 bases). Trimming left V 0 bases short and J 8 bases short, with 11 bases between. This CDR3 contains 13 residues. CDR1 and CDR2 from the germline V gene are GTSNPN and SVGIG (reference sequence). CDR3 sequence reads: CAWSVSSLHEQFF. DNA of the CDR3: TGTGCCTGGAGTGTATCTAGCCTCCATGAGCAGTTCTTC.

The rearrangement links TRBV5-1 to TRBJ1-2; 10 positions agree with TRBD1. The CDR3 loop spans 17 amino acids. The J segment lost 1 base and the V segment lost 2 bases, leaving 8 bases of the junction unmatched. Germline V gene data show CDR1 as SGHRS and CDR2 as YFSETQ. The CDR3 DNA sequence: TGCGCCAGCAGCTTCGATCCTCGGACAGGGGGTAACTATGGCTACACCTTC. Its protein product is CASSFDPRTGGNYGYTF.

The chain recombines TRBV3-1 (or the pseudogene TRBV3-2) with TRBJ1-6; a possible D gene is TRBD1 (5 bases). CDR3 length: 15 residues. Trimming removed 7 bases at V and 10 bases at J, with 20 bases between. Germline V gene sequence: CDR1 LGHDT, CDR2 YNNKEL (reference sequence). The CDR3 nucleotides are TGTGCCAGCACCCTCGGGGCTACCCTCCACTCACCCCTCCACTTT. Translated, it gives CASTLGATLHSPLHF.

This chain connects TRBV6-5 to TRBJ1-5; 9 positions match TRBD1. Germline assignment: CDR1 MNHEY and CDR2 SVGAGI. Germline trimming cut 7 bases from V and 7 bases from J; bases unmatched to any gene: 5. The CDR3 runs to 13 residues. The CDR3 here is CASKGTGNQPQHF. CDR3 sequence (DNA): TGTGCCAGCAAAGGGACAGGGAACCAGCCCCAGCATTTT.

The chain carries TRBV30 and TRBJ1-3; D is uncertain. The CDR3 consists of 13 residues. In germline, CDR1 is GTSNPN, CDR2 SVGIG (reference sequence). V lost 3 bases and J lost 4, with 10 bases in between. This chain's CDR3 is CAWRRLSGNTIYF. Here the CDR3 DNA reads TGTGCCTGGAGGAGATTGTCGGGAAACACCATATATTTT.

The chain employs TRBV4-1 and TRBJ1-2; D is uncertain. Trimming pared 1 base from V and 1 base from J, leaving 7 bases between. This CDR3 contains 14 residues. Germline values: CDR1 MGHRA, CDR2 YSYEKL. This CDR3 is CASSQGTDNYGYTF. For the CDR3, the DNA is TGCGCCAGCAGCCAAGGGACGGATAACTATGGCTACACCTTC.

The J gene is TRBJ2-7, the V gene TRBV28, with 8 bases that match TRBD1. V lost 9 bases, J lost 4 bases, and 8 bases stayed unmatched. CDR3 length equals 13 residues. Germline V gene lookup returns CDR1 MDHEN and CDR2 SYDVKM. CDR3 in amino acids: CASLGTGIYEQYF. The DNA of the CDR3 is TGTGCCAGTCTGGGGACAGGCATATACGAGCAGTACTTC.

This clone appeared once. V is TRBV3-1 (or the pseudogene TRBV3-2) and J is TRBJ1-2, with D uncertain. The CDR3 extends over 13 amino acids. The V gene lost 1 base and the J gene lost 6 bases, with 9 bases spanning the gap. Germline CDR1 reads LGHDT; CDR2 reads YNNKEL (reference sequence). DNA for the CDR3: TGTGCCAGCAGCCAAGCCTTGGCAGATGGCTACACCTTC. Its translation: CASSQALADGYTF.

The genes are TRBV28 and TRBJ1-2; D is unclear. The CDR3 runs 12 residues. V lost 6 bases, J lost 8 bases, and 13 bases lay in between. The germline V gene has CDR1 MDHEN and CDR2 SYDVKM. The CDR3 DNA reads TGTGCCAGCAGCTTCCTGGGAGGGGGCTACACCTTC. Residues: CASSFLGGGYTF.

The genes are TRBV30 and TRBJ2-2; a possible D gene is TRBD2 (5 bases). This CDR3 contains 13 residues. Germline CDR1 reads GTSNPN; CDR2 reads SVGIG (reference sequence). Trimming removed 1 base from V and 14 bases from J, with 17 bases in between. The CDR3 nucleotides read TGTGCCTGGAGTGGAACAGCACCGGGGAGTCTGTTTTTT. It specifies CAWSGTAPGSLFF.

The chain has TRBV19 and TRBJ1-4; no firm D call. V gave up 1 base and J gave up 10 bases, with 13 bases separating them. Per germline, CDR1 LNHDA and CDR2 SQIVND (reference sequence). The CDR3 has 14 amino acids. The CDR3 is CASSIGQVASKLFF. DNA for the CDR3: TGTGCCAGTAGTATAGGGCAGGTCGCCTCAAAACTGTTTTTT.

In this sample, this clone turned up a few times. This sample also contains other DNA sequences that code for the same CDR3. The CDR3 reads CASSYARNTEAFF. CDR3 DNA: TGTGCCAGCAGTTACGCCAGGAACACTGAAGCTTTCTTT. The chain couples TRBV6-5 to TRBJ1-1, with D hard to call. Trimming shortened V by 2 bases and J by 1 base, and 5 bases separated the two germline ends. The CDR3 spans 13 residues. Germline V gene sequence: CDR1 MNHEY, CDR2 SVGAGI.

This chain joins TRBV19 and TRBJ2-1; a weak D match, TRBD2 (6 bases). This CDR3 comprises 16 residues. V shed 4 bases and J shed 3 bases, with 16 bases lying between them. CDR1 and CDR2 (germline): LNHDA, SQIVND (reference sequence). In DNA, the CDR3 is TGTGCCAGTAGTACCCGACTAGTCGGGGGCTACAATGAGCAGTTCTTC. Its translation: CASSTRLVGGYNEQFF.

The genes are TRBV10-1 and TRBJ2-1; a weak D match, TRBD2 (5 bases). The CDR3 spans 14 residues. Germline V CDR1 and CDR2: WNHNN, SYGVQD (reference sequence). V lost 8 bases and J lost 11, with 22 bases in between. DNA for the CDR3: TGCGCCAGCGGCACTAGTTCGTCCCCTTTCCAGCAGTTCTTC. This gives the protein CASGTSSSPFQQFF.